Sequencing of this T cell receptor (beta chain) was carried out in a study of T cells expressing NK-cell markers. In the study overall: Underlying the TCR beta repertoires were sorted CD3+CD56+NKG2C+, CD3+CD56+NKG2C- and CD3+CD56-NKG2C+ T cells. Eight donors were sequenced, of whom seven were HCMV-seropositive, while the remaining one was HCMV-seronegative.

cDNA encoding TCR beta was synthesized via 5'RACE template switching incorporating UMIs. TCRdb re-called the 5' RACE reads; every CDR3 protein appears as one record, without DNA. The data include about 160,000 distinct CDR3 sequences; the top ten clones carry roughly 20%. General study points: The HCMV specificity of the expanded NKG2C+ T cell clones stayed unresolved.

As for this clonotype: Its specificity is unknown.

The CDR3 runs to 15 residues. Germline V lookup: CDR1 MNHEY, CDR2 SVGAGI. The sequenced material came from blood T cells: a sorted CD56 or NKG2C T cell subset, CD4+ or CD8+ T cells, or bulk PBMC T cells (not recorded which). This chain joins TRBV6-5 and TRBJ2-3; without DNA, the TCRdb call of TRBD1 cannot be checked. The clonotype was recovered from a woman between 18 and 75 years old in good health. CDR3 loop: CASSLVQGSTDTQYF.